These T cell receptor beta chains were read from a single sample in a study of Graves' ophthalmopathy and Graves' hyperthyroidism. MiXCR was run by TCRdb on the multiplex PCR reads, yielding one entry per CDR3 protein. The data show fewer than 400,000 distinct CDR3 sequences, approximately 20% seen once. Material: peripheral blood. The receptors stem from a woman between 18 and 29 years old with Graves' ophthalmopathy. Each CDR3 is given with its conserved first and last residue. The D gene is left open where the match is weak.

j_gene: TRBJ2-2
d_gene: .
v_gene: TRBV9
CDR3aa: CASSADTGELFF

j_gene: TRBJ1-2
d_gene: TRBD1
v_gene: TRBV18
CDR3aa: CASSYVKGQGHGYTF

j_gene: TRBJ1-1
d_gene: .
v_gene: TRBV4-2
CDR3aa: CASSQGGYTEAFF

j_gene: TRBJ2-7
d_gene: TRBD2
v_gene: TRBV20-1
CDR3aa: CSYRIAGNYEQYF

j_gene: TRBJ2-7
d_gene: .
v_gene: TRBV15
CDR3aa: CATSRDGYGGGRNEQYF

j_gene: TRBJ1-1
d_gene: .
v_gene: TRBV6-2/TRBV6-3
CDR3aa: CASSLDNLWTEAFF

j_gene: TRBJ1-6
d_gene: .
v_gene: TRBV9
CDR3aa: CASSVDRGGSPLHF

j_gene: TRBJ2-1
d_gene: TRBD1
v_gene: TRBV11-2
CDR3aa: CASSAAGTERSNEQFF

j_gene: TRBJ1-2
d_gene: TRBD1
v_gene: TRBV6-2/TRBV6-3
CDR3aa: CASEQGDGYTF

j_gene: TRBJ2-7
d_gene: .
v_gene: TRBV7-2
CDR3aa: CASSFPPFREVDYEQYF

j_gene: TRBJ2-5
d_gene: TRBD2
v_gene: TRBV6-2/TRBV6-3
CDR3aa: CASSYSRLAGSLLETQYF

j_gene: TRBJ2-5
d_gene: .
v_gene: TRBV7-8
CDR3aa: CASSPETEETQYF

j_gene: TRBJ1-1
d_gene: TRBD1
v_gene: TRBV20-1
CDR3aa: CSARGSTGEGTEAFF

j_gene: TRBJ1-2
d_gene: TRBD1
v_gene: TRBV24-1
CDR3aa: CATSDWTGDGYTF

j_gene: TRBJ1-1
d_gene: .
v_gene: TRBV6-5
CDR3aa: CASSFALGWGANTEAFF

j_gene: TRBJ1-1
d_gene: .
v_gene: TRBV19
CDR3aa: CASSMSNTVEAFF

j_gene: TRBJ2-5
d_gene: .
v_gene: TRBV4-1
CDR3aa: CASSQDLGSQGETQYF